This T cell receptor (beta chain) was recorded in a study of response to subunit inactivated influenza vaccine. This clonotype was picked up a small number of times. Via MiXCR, TCRdb re-called the RT-PCR reads, giving one row per CDR3 protein. The table lists roughly 500,000 distinct CDR3 sequences, 20% to 25% of them singletons, with about 3% in the top ten. Trimming stripped 4 bases from V and 1 base from J, with 12 bases between. The V gene's germline CDR1 is SGDLS and CDR2 YYNGEE. The CDR3 sequence is 16 residues long. These data were also reused for a study on T cells expressing NK-cell markers. That source reports: UMIs were included in TCR beta cDNA generated by 5'RACE template switching. Eight donors were sequenced, seven testing HCMV-seropositive and one testing seronegative. An anti-gamma-delta TCR antibody restricted sorting to alpha-beta TCR T cells in several experiments. Also leading the CD3+CD56-NKG2C+ fraction in a handful of donors were these clonotypes.

The chain employs TRBV9 and TRBJ2-6; D uncertain. This sequence originates from a man in his fifties or sixties who received an inactivated influenza vaccine. Material: CD4+ T cells sorted from PBMCs, obtained roughly 13 days after vaccination. The CDR3 sequence is CASSPGTRSGANVLTF. The CDR3 DNA sequence: TGTGCCAGCAGCCCCGGTACAAGGTCTGGGGCCAACGTCCTGACTTTC.